The 18 T cell receptor beta chains below all came from one sample that was sequenced in a study of T cell responses to AZD1222 COVID-19 vaccine. Method: immunoSEQ multiplex PCR; TCRdb's copy keeps in-frame clones and lacks some. Altogether 25,000 to 35,000 clones are present, around 80% being singletons, with the ten largest covering approximately 5%. The sample was peripheral blood, taken on day 0 of AZD1222 vaccination. The receptors shown here come from an adult in good health.

V is TRBV7-5 and J is TRBJ2-7. TRBV7-5 is deemed a pseudogene. This CDR3 is 13 amino acids long. The DNA for the CDR3 is TGTGCCAGAAGGGCCGGAAACCCTCCCGAGCAGTACGTC. It yields the protein CARRAGNPPEQYV.

This clone was counted a few times. The chain uses TRBV5-6 and TRBJ2-2; no reliable D call. CDR3 length: 13 amino acids. The V gene's germline CDR1 is SGHDT and CDR2 YYEEEE. V was clipped by 4 bases and J by 1 base, with 5 bases between them. The CDR3 DNA sequence: TGTGCCAGCAGCCCGTGGAACACCGGGGAGCTGTTTTTT. Protein: CASSPWNTGELFF. Full variable domain (missing parts from reference TRBV5-6 and TRBJ2-2): DAGVTQSPTHLIKTRGQQVTLRCSPKSGHDTVSWYQQALGQGPQFIFQYYEEEERQRGNFPDRFSGHQFPNYSSELNVNALLLGDSALYLCASSPWNTGELFFGEGSRLTVL.

The rearrangement joins TRBV4-1 to TRBJ1-2, with D unresolved. With 0 bases removed from V and 4 bases from J, the gap between germline ends came to 12 bases. The CDR3 runs to 15 residues. Looked up from germline, CDR1 is MGHRA and CDR2 is YSYEKL. Written as DNA, the CDR3 is TGCGCCAGCAGCCAAGAACCCATACAACCCTATGGCTACACCTTC. Translating gives CASSQEPIQPYGYTF.

This sequence joins TRBV4-1 and TRBJ2-7, with TRBD2 matching over 8 bases. The CDR3 extends over 15 amino acids. Germline values: CDR1 MGHRA, CDR2 YSYEKL. V dropped 2 bases and J dropped 4; count of bases not matched to a gene: 7. CDR3 DNA sequence: TGCGCCAGCAGCCAATCTACGGGAGGGATTTACGAGCAGTACGTC. Protein: CASSQSTGGIYEQYV.

This rearrangement joins TRBV6-2 or TRBV6-3 to TRBJ2-2; 10 bases map to TRBD2. This CDR3 is 15 amino acids long. V was pared by 3 bases and J by 7 bases, with 5 bases of the junction left unmatched. From germline, CDR1 is MNHEY and CDR2 SVGEGT. Here the CDR3 DNA reads TGTGCCAGCAGTTATACTAGCGGGACCCACGGGGAGCTGTTTTTT. This codes for CASSYTSGTHGELFF.

This sequence joins TRBV15 and TRBJ1-4; D ambiguous. Germline V gene lookup returns CDR1 LNHNV and CDR2 YYDKDF (reference sequence). Trimming took off 1 base at V and 8 bases at J, with 8 bases between the two ends. This CDR3 is built from 13 residues. CDR3: CATSRGEDEKLFF. The CDR3 DNA is TGTGCCACCAGCAGAGGGGAGGACGAAAAACTGTTTTTT.

V is TRBV5-8 and J is TRBJ1-5; D is uncertain. Germline CDR1 reads SGHTS; CDR2 reads YDEGEE. This CDR3 comprises 14 residues. Trimming removed 1 base from V and 3 bases from J, with 8 bases in between. The CDR3 spells CASSLSGTNQPQHF. Written as DNA, the CDR3 is TGTGCCAGCAGCTTGTCAGGTACCAATCAGCCCCAGCATTTT.

This chain connects TRBV5-4 to TRBJ1-6, with D possibly being TRBD1 (6 bases). In germline, CDR1 is SGHNT, CDR2 YYREEE (reference sequence). The CDR3 is 14 residues long. The V gene lost 4 bases and the J gene lost 8 bases, with 13 bases spanning the gap. CDR3 amino acids: CASSPPGAYSPLHF. CDR3 nucleotide sequence: TGTGCCAGCAGCCCCCCGGGGGCATATTCACCCCTCCACTTT.

This clone was observed a few times. This chain uses TRBV10-3 with TRBJ1-4; 7 nucleotides line up with TRBD1. Germline V gene lookup returns CDR1 ENHRY and CDR2 SYGVKD. Unmatched junction bases numbered 7, after V lost 3 bases and J lost 6 bases. The CDR3 has 15 amino acids. DNA for the CDR3: TGTGCCATCAGTGACCGGAACAGGGGTGATGAAAAACTGTTTTTT. This sequence encodes CAISDRNRGDEKLFF.

This clone was counted once. This chain connects TRBV5-1 to TRBJ2-3; D is ambiguous. CDR3 size: 15 residues. Germline V gives CDR1 SGHRS, CDR2 YFSETQ. Trimming removed 2 bases at V and 4 bases at J, with 14 bases between. Here the CDR3 reads CASSFGQSIADTQYF. CDR3 sequence (DNA): TGCGCCAGCAGCTTTGGGCAGTCAATCGCAGATACGCAGTATTTT.

The V call is TRBV19, the J call TRBJ2-1; tentative D call: TRBD1 (5 bases). V dropped 6 bases and J dropped 0 bases, with 15 bases sitting between them. Germline V lookup: CDR1 LNHDA, CDR2 SQIVND (reference sequence). The CDR3 is made up of 16 amino acids. CDR3: CASSPRGMSSYNEQFF. The CDR3 DNA reads as TGTGCCAGTAGCCCTAGGGGAATGAGCTCCTACAATGAGCAGTTCTTC.

The chain links TRBV6-5 to TRBJ2-5; TRBD1 might be the D (5 bases). Germline assignment: CDR1 MNHEY and CDR2 SVGAGI. This CDR3 has 15 amino acids. Trimming took off 7 bases at V and 3 bases at J, with 18 bases between the two ends. The CDR3 loop reads CASTLSKGKEETQYF. The CDR3 nucleotides read TGTGCCAGCACTCTCAGCAAGGGGAAAGAAGAGACCCAGTACTTC.

The rearrangement joins TRBV9 to TRBJ1-2; D is perhaps TRBD1 (5 bases). CDR3 length: 20 residues. Trimming took off 1 base at V and 3 bases at J, with 28 bases between the two ends. Germline CDR1 reads SGDLS; CDR2 reads YYNGEE. This CDR3 is CASSVFLPSGRAAVDYGYTF. Written as DNA, the CDR3 is TGTGCCAGCAGCGTATTCCTACCCTCGGGCAGGGCCGCAGTGGACTATGGCTACACCTTC.

The J gene is TRBJ2-7, the V gene TRBV5-1; 7 bases are shared with TRBD2. The junction had 13 bases not matched to a gene; V was cut back by 4 bases and J by 3 bases. The germline gives CDR1 SGHRS, CDR2 YFSETQ. The CDR3 loop spans 16 amino acids. CDR3 protein: CASSPETGGRVYEQYF. DNA of the CDR3: TGCGCCAGCAGCCCGGAGACCGGGGGGAGGGTCTACGAGCAGTACTTC.

In its sample, this clone was seen once. The V and J genes are TRBV30 and TRBJ1-2, with D uncertain. Germline CDR1 GTSNPN, CDR2 SVGIG (reference sequence). Trimming stripped 1 base from V and 1 base from J, with 10 bases between. The CDR3 is 14 residues long. The CDR3 nucleotides are TGTGCCTGGAGTGCAGATCCCTTTAACTATGGCTACACCTTC. Protein product: CAWSADPFNYGYTF.

This clone has more than one count but fewer than ten. The chain combines TRBV2 with TRBJ1-1, with 10 bases that match TRBD1. Germline V gene data show CDR1 as SNHLY and CDR2 as FYNNEI. The V and J ends lost 8 bases and 7 bases, in that order; junction bases with no gene match: 13. The CDR3 contains 15 residues. CDR3 DNA sequence: TGTGCCAGCTCACGGGACAGGGGACTCGCCGGTGAAGCTTTCTTT. It codes for CASSRDRGLAGEAFF. Full variable domain (missing parts from reference TRBV2 and TRBJ1-1): EPEVTQTPSHQVTQMGQEVILRCVPISNHLYFYWYRQILGQKVEFLVSFYNNEISEKSEIFDDQFSVERPDGSNFTLKIRSTKLEDSAMYFCASSRDRGLAGEAFFGQGTRLTVV.

The chain links TRBV12-3 or TRBV12-4 to TRBJ2-7; 7 bases match TRBD1. The CDR3 is 13 amino acids. Unmatched junction bases numbered 9, after V lost 7 bases and J lost 6 bases. The CDR3 bases are TGTGCCAGCACCCCGACAGGGTTTAGCGAGCAGTACTTC. This encodes CASTPTGFSEQYF.

In its sample, this clone was seen a few times. V gene TRBV6-5 combines with J gene TRBJ1-2; the match to TRBD1 covers 8 bases. The V segment lost 8 bases and the J segment 5 bases; nucleotides outside the gene matches: 7. This CDR3 has 13 residues. Per the germline V gene, CDR1 is MNHEY and CDR2 is SVGAGI. CDR3 sequence (DNA): TGTGCCAGCCTGGTGAACAGGGGGTATGGCTACACCTTC. The encoded protein is CASLVNRGYGYTF.